The rows below give T cell receptor beta chains drawn from one sample of a study of cytomegalovirus exposure and HLA in healthy donors. Using immunoSEQ multiplex PCR, the repertoire was profiled, and TCRdb retains in-frame clones only, with some absent. Here the sample table reports approximately 100,000 clones. The sample was PBMCs. These receptors all come from a middle-aged man in good health and CMV-seronegative. The CDR3 runs from the conserved cysteine through the conserved F or W. A D gene is named only where the DNA matches it firmly.

v_call	d_call	j_call	cdr3_aa	cdr3_nt
TRBV5-1	.	TRBJ1-2	CASSLDPGAPGYTF	TGCGCCAGCAGCTTGGACCCTGGGGCCCCCGGCTACACCTTC
TRBV29-1	TRBD1	TRBJ2-7	CSAKGQGGFEQYF	TGCAGCGCCAAAGGACAGGGGGGTTTCGAGCAGTACTTC
TRBV30	.	TRBJ1-1	CAWSVEGVTEAFF	TGTGCCTGGAGTGTAGAAGGGGTCACTGAAGCTTTCTTT
TRBV7-2	.	TRBJ2-1	CASSLGLGGAWSSYNEQFF	TGTGCCAGCAGCTTGGGTTTAGGCGGGGCGTGGAGCTCCTACAATGAGCAGTTCTTC
TRBV12-5	.	TRBJ2-4	CASGRRAGGDIQYF	TGTGCTAGTGGTCGCCGGGCGGGCGGTGACATTCAGTACTTC
TRBV5-1	TRBD2	TRBJ2-5	CASSLFPSGGVETQYF	TGCGCCAGCAGCTTGTTCCCTAGCGGGGGGGTAGAGACCCAGTACTTC
TRBV5-4	TRBD2	TRBJ2-1	CASSLGGGTSALDEQFF	TGTGCCAGCAGCTTGGGGGGAGGGACTAGCGCCCTGGATGAGCAGTTCTTC
TRBV5-1	TRBD1	TRBJ1-6	CASSLVDRARSNSPLHF	TGCGCCAGCAGCTTGGTCGACAGGGCAAGGAGTAATTCACCCCTCCACTTT
TRBV18	.	TRBJ2-7	CASSAGQTYEQYF	TGTGCCAGCTCGGCAGGACAGACCTACGAGCAGTACTTC
TRBV7-2	.	TRBJ1-2	CASSPGYGYTF	TGTGCCAGTAGCCCCGGGTATGGCTACACCTTC
TRBV7-9	.	TRBJ1-1	CASSPRQENTEAFF	TGTGCCAGCAGCCCCCGACAGGAGAACACTGAAGCTTTCTTT
TRBV5-1	.	TRBJ1-1	CASSRDSQGNTEAFF	TGCGCCAGCAGCCGAGATTCACAGGGGAACACTGAAGCTTTCTTT
TRBV5-4	TRBD1	TRBJ1-2	CASSPGQPTRGYTF	TGTGCCAGCAGCCCGGGACAGCCGACGCGGGGCTACACCTTC
TRBV19	.	TRBJ1-1	CASWRGGTEAFF	TGTGCCAGTTGGAGGGGCGGAACTGAAGCTTTCTTT
TRBV6-1	.	TRBJ2-5	CASSEGGHMGTQYF	TGTGCCAGCAGTGAAGGCGGACACATGGGGACCCAGTACTTC
TRBV19	.	TRBJ1-1	CASSILQGTEAFF	TGTGCCAGTAGTATACTACAGGGCACTGAAGCTTTCTTT
TRBV5-1	TRBD2	TRBJ2-1	CASSWNLAGGYNEQFF	TGCGCCAGCAGCTGGAATTTAGCGGGGGGATACAATGAGCAGTTCTTC
TRBV2	.	TRBJ2-3	CASSGGVRTDTQYF	TGTGCCAGCAGTGGGGGGGTACGGACAGATACGCAGTATTTT
TRBV9	TRBD1	TRBJ2-1	CASSIDRGLWNEQFF	TGTGCCAGCAGCATCGACAGGGGGCTTTGGAATGAGCAGTTCTTC
TRBV7-2	TRBD1	TRBJ2-4	CASSNVQGAKNIQYF	TGTGCCAGCAGTAATGTACAGGGGGCCAAAAACATTCAGTACTTC
TRBV9	.	TRBJ1-3	CASSVGQALGNTIYF	TGTGCCAGCAGCGTAGGACAGGCCCTCGGAAACACCATATATTTT
TRBV19	.	TRBJ1-1	CASSVREGTEAFF	TGTGCCAGTAGTGTCCGGGAAGGCACTGAAGCTTTCTTT
TRBV11-2	.	TRBJ1-2	CASSLEGGRLYTF	TGTGCCAGCAGCTTAGAGGGGGGGCGTCTCTACACCTTC
TRBV29-1	TRBD1	TRBJ2-2	CSVEGTGEWNGELFF	TGCAGCGTTGAAGGAACAGGGGAATGGAACGGGGAGCTGTTTTTT
TRBV19	TRBD1	TRBJ2-7	CASSATGYEQYF	TGTGCCAGTAGTGCGACAGGGTACGAGCAGTACTTC
TRBV6-5	TRBD1	TRBJ1-2	CASSYSTGGMSGYTF	TGTGCCAGCAGTTACTCGACAGGGGGTATGTCTGGCTACACCTTC
TRBV29-1	TRBD2	TRBJ2-3	CSVGMTSGSGDTQYF	TGCAGCGTTGGAATGACTAGCGGGAGTGGAGATACGCAGTATTTT
TRBV7-9	TRBD2	TRBJ2-5	CASSPPSGGTETQYF	TGTGCCAGCAGCCCGCCTAGCGGGGGGACAGAGACCCAGTACTTC
TRBV12-5	TRBD1	TRBJ2-7	CASFRDSPYEQYF	TGTGCTAGTTTTAGGGACAGTCCCTACGAGCAGTACTTC
TRBV5-1	.	TRBJ1-1	CASSLYGEGTEAFF	TGCGCCAGCAGCTTGTACGGGGAGGGAACTGAAGCTTTCTTT
TRBV27	.	TRBJ2-1	CASSLIGALEIEQFF	TGTGCCAGCAGTTTAATTGGCGCTTTGGAGATTGAGCAGTTCTTC
TRBV6-5	.	TRBJ1-6	CASSYSTAKGSPLHF	TGTGCCAGCAGTTACTCTACGGCCAAGGGGTCACCCCTCCACTTT
TRBV7-9	.	TRBJ1-5	CASSLGSGYSNQPQHF	TGTGCCAGCAGCTTAGGATCAGGATATAGCAATCAGCCCCAGCATTTT
TRBV6-6	.	TRBJ1-2	CAGSEANYGYTF	TGTGCCGGAAGCGAGGCTAACTATGGCTACACCTTC
TRBV7-9	TRBD1	TRBJ1-1	CASSLADRGVFF	TGTGCCAGCAGCTTGGCCGACAGGGGGGTTTTCTTT
TRBV30	TRBD1	TRBJ1-1	CAWSRAGTGAKLF	TGTGCCTGGAGCAGAGCCGGGACAGGGGCCAAACTCTTT
TRBV7-8	.	TRBJ2-2	CASSPGTGELFF	TGTGCCAGCAGCCCGGGGACCGGGGAGCTGTTTTTT
TRBV7-9	.	TRBJ1-1	CASSRTGNTEAFF	TGTGCCAGCAGCCGGACTGGGAACACTGAAGCTTTCTTT
TRBV4-1	TRBD1	TRBJ1-4	CASNNRDRGRVEKLFF	TGCGCCAGCAACAACCGGGACAGGGGTCGAGTCGAAAAACTGTTTTTT
TRBV5-6	TRBD2	TRBJ2-7	CASSYTTSGYEQYF	TGTGCCAGCAGTTATACTACTAGCGGCTACGAGCAGTACTTC
TRBV7-2	.	TRBJ2-5	CASSSARETQYF	TGTGCCAGCAGCTCCGCGAGGGAGACCCAGTACTTC
TRBV4-3	.	TRBJ1-1	CASSQGPLAAGNQAFF	TGCGCCAGCAGCCAAGGTCCTCTGGCGGCAGGGAATCAAGCTTTCTTT
TRBV5-4	.	TRBJ2-5	CASSLEGGAGKYQETQYF	TGTGCCAGCAGCTTGGAGGGGGGGGCGGGGAAGTACCAAGAGACCCAGTACTTC
TRBV12-2	.	TRBJ2-3	CASRLDDSRDTDTQYF	TGTGCAAGTCGCCTAGACGACAGCAGGGACACAGATACGCAGTATTTT
TRBV11-2	TRBD1	TRBJ1-5	CASSLRDSSNQPQHF	TGTGCCAGCAGCTTGCGGGACAGTTCCAATCAGCCCCAGCATTTT
TRBV6-6	TRBD1	TRBJ1-1	CASRTRTGADTEAFF	TGTGCCAGCAGAACTAGGACAGGGGCGGACACTGAAGCTTTCTTT
TRBV10-3	.	TRBJ2-7	CAISDRDYEQYF	TGTGCCATCAGTGACAGGGACTACGAGCAGTACTTC
TRBV7-2	.	TRBJ2-1	CASSFPGNNEQFF	TGTGCCAGCAGCTTTCCAGGGAACAATGAGCAGTTCTTC
TRBV19	.	TRBJ2-1	CASSLQGNEQFF	TGTGCCAGTAGTCTCCAGGGCAATGAGCAGTTCTTC
TRBV6-5	TRBD2	TRBJ2-3	CASSYQRGSTDTQYF	TGTGCCAGCAGTTACCAGCGGGGGAGCACAGATACGCAGTATTTT
TRBV9	.	TRBJ2-3	CASSGQIADTQYF	TGTGCCAGCAGCGGGCAGATCGCAGATACGCAGTATTTT
TRBV6-5	.	TRBJ1-5	CASSPDRNQPQHF	TGTGCCAGCAGCCCGGACAGAAATCAGCCCCAGCATTTT
TRBV10-1	TRBD2	TRBJ2-2	CASSEFVSGANTGELFF	TGCGCCAGCAGTGAGTTTGTTAGCGGGGCAAACACCGGGGAGCTGTTTTTT
TRBV7-2	.	TRBJ1-5	CASSPLGQGSNQPQHF	TGTGCCAGCAGCCCCCTCGGGCAGGGGAGCAATCAGCCCCAGCATTTT
TRBV5-6	.	TRBJ1-1	CASSLVGRSNTEAFF	TGTGCCAGCAGCTTGGTTGGCAGATCGAACACTGAAGCTTTCTTT
TRBV29-1	.	TRBJ2-7	CSVQKDGGSYEQYF	TGCAGCGTTCAGAAAGACGGAGGATCCTACGAGCAGTACTTC
TRBV11-3	TRBD1	TRBJ1-2	CASSLEQGTGYTF	TGTGCCAGCAGCTTAGAACAGGGGACTGGCTACACCTTC